This paragraph covers one T cell receptor (beta chain) sequence. Its antigen is not yet known. Per-base qualities were not stored, and no clone one base away is much larger. The donors were included in the validation cohort of 120 subjects, a group kept apart from the approximately 690-subject first cohort. Receptors were amplified or captured by the immunoSEQ multiplex PCR assay. Turning to the authors' computational methods: A statistical classification framework was developed to diagnose cytomegalovirus status using the catalog of TCR beta chain sequences. TCRdb limited this immuneACCESS table to in-frame rearrangements with V and J called. A share of clones is missing; checked studies link under half to unresolved V genes, and the rest is unexplained. V and J calls plus clone size are reproduced from that table; the DNA served to infer D and trimming. Counted in this sample were some 170,000 clones; about 95% of them appeared once. Approximately 0.82% of the sample is held by the ten biggest clonotypes.

This sample was taken from a study of cytomegalovirus exposure and HLA in healthy donors (TCRdb year 2017). With regard to the full study: The 500 to 700 repertoires of the first cohort and the 120 validation repertoires were produced on the same platform, according to a later analysis. The study aimed to test whether cataloging public T cell receptors could reveal signatures of past pathogen exposure. To predict cytomegalovirus infection status, the study brought together high-throughput TCR immunosequencing, statistical association of individual TCRs with disease status, and machine learning. Besides the first cohort of under 700 subjects, a separate validation cohort made up of about 120 different subjects was used. Findings and caveats that apply to the study as a whole: The authors suggested that the approach could potentially be generalized to other disease states and immunological phenotypes. Of the cluster scores, 85% to 95% were above 0 in a later analysis, which found that TCRs clustered in the first cohort also tended to co-occur in the roughly 130 validation repertoires. Cytomegalovirus status was reported to be diagnosed by the classifier with high specificity and sensitivity in both the original and validation cohorts. The study gave a list of 150 to 200 TCR beta chains associated with cytomegalovirus. A later analysis had no HLA typing for the validation cohort, so co-occurrence there was scored across all 120 repertoires. Three of the identified cytomegalovirus-associated TCR beta chains were confirmed in vitro to be specific for cytomegalovirus antigens. While some public TCRs were present in many individuals, most TCR sequences turned up only very rarely across donors.

CDR1 and CDR2 were assigned from the germline V gene as MNHNS and SASEGT. Taken from cysteine to phenylalanine, the CDR3 has 18 residues. The sequence is cut down to CDR3 DNA, 54 bases in frame from base 1. At the junction V is shortened by 1 base and J by 3 bases; bases outside the gene matches: 14. The sequenced material came from PBMCs. This clonotype originated in a woman younger than 30 in good health and CMV-seronegative. The chain is assembled from TRBV6-1 and TRBJ2-7, with 8 junctional bases fitting TRBD2. For the CDR3, the sequence is CASSEVPVSGAQNYEQYF. The sequence in DNA is TGTGCCAGCAGTGAAGTCCCGGTTAGCGGGGCCCAAAACTACGAGCAGTACTTC.